This T cell receptor beta chain emerged from a study of early stage breast cancer tumors. The study's findings and limits: Comparing each tissue with blood distinguished tumor from normal in 14 of 16 patients.

TCRdb's table, derived via immunoSEQ multiplex PCR, lists solely in-frame clones and lacks some. This sample has more than 55,000 clones; approximately 80% occur once, and the top ten carry about 4.5%. On this clone itself: Its target is not known.

Germline loops: CDR1 SGHVS, CDR2 FQNEAQ. The CDR3 sequence is 14 residues long. Losses at the gene ends were 5 bases for V and 5 bases for J; bases not matched to a gene: 6. The TCR comes from a person aged 40 to 49 with breast cancer. Sequencing input: blood. The chain employs TRBV7-8 and TRBJ1-5; 7 positions match TRBD1. CDR3 nucleotides: TGTGCCAGCAGCCCTACAACAGGGGATCAGCCCCAGCATTTT. Its protein product is CASSPTTGDQPQHF.